These T cell receptor beta chains were read from a single sample in a study of vaccination effects on CD4 cells after COVID-19. Antigens of these TCRs are unknown. The repertoire was sequenced with immunoSEQ multiplex PCR; TCRdb's copy has only in-frame clones and lacks some. The sample comprises some 60,000 clones, approximately 72% of which are singletons, and around 4% rests with the top ten. Source: CD4+ T cells from PBMCs cultured without peptide, taken after COVID-19 vaccination. These receptors were collected from a human donor who received a COVID-19 vaccine. The CDR3 runs from the conserved cysteine through the conserved F or W. A D gene is named only where the DNA matches it firmly. Clone sizes are given selectively: once, few, many, or a class where the clone is expanded.

j_call d_call v_call clone_size cdr3_nt cdr3_aa
TRBJ1-1 NA TRBV7-2 NA TGTGCCAGCAGCCAGGGCGGGACCCCGGTGGCTTTCTTT CASSQGGTPVAFF
TRBJ2-7 NA TRBV28 NA TGTGCCAGCCAATCGACTCCCGCCTACGAGCAGTACTTC CASQSTPAYEQYF
TRBJ1-1 NA TRBV5-6 NA TGTGCCAGCAGCTCACCGGGACAGAACACTGAAGCTTTCTTT CASSSPGQNTEAFF
TRBJ1-1 NA TRBV19 NA TGTGCCAGTAGTACCCCCACTGAAGCTTTCTTT CASSTPTEAFF
TRBJ2-2 NA TRBV4-1 NA TGCGCCAGCAGCCAAGTCGGGACGAACACCGGGGAGCTGTTTTTT CASSQVGTNTGELFF
TRBJ2-5 NA TRBV15 NA TGTGCCACCAGCCGGAGCGGGTTAGAGACCCAGTACTTC CATSRSGLETQYF
TRBJ1-1 NA TRBV27 NA TGTGCCAGCAGTCCGCCCACAGGAACTGAAGCTTTCTTT CASSPPTGTEAFF
TRBJ1-2 NA TRBV14 NA TGTGCCAGCAGCCAAGTGGGGACGGTCTATGGCTACACCTTC CASSQVGTVYGYTF
TRBJ2-7 NA TRBV30 NA TGTGCCTGGAGTGATCGCAGCTACGAGCAGTACTTC CAWSDRSYEQYF
TRBJ2-3 TRBD2 TRBV5-1 NA TGCGCCAGCAGCACGGGACTAGCGATGGCAGATACGCAGTATTTT CASSTGLAMADTQYF
TRBJ2-5 TRBD2 TRBV5-1 few TGCGCCAGCAGCTCCGGGACTAGCCGTAAGACCCAGTACTTC CASSSGTSRKTQYF
TRBJ2-1 TRBD2 TRBV18 NA TGTGCCAGCTCACCAATAGCGGGAAGGACCTACAATGAGCAGTTCTTC CASSPIAGRTYNEQFF
TRBJ1-2 TRBD1 TRBV27 NA TGTGCCAGCAGACCCTGGACCGAGGGAAAAGGACAGGCGGACGGGGCCTATGGCTACACCTTC CASRPWTEGKGQADGAYGYTF
TRBJ1-2 TRBD1 TRBV4-3 NA TGCGCCAGCAGCCAAGAACAGGGGGCGCGTTATGGCTACACCTTC CASSQEQGARYGYTF
TRBJ1-1 NA TRBV30 NA TGTGCCTGGAGTGTAGTGGCTGAAGCTTTCTTT CAWSVVAEAFF
TRBJ2-3 NA TRBV10-3 NA TGTGCCTCCCGAACAAGGGCAGAATCAGATACGCAGTATTTT CASRTRAESDTQYF
TRBJ2-7 NA TRBV28 NA TGTGCCAGCGCGGATACCGGGACACACTACGAGCAGTACTTC CASADTGTHYEQYF
TRBJ2-5 TRBD1 TRBV24-1 NA TGTGCCACCAGTGACCCGGGACAGGCTGTTGAGACCCAGTACTTC CATSDPGQAVETQYF
TRBJ2-1 NA TRBV2 NA TGTGCCGCTGGAGACTTCATCGACAATGAGCAGTTCTTC CAAGDFIDNEQFF
TRBJ1-1 NA TRBV19 NA TGTGCCAGTAGTACCGGACAGATGAACACTGAAGCTTTCTTT CASSTGQMNTEAFF
TRBJ2-7 TRBD1 TRBV20-1 NA TGCAGTGCTAGTCTTGGGACAGGCTACGAGCAGTACTTC CSASLGTGYEQYF
TRBJ1-1 NA TRBV30 NA TGTGCCTGGACCGGGGGCGCAGGGGAAGCTTTCTTT CAWTGGAGEAFF
TRBJ2-3 TRBD2 TRBV3-1/TRBV3-2 NA TGTGCCAGCAGCCACCTCCCTGGCGGGGGGAGCACAGATACGCAGTATTTT CASSHLPGGGSTDTQYF
TRBJ1-3 NA TRBV6-6 NA TGTGCCAGCAGTTTTGGGACGCTCTATGGAAACACCATATATTTT CASSFGTLYGNTIYF